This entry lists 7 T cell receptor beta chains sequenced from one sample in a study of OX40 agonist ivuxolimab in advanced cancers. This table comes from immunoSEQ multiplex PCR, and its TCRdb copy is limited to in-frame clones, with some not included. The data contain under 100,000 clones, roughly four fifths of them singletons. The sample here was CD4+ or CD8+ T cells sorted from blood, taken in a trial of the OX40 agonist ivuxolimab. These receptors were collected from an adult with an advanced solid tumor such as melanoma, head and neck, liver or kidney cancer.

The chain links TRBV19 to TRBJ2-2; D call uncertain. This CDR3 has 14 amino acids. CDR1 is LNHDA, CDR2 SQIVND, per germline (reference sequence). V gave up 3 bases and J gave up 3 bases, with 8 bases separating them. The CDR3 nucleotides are TGTGCCAGTAGTATTAGGTGGGACACCGGGGAGCTGTTTTTT. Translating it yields CASSIRWDTGELFF.

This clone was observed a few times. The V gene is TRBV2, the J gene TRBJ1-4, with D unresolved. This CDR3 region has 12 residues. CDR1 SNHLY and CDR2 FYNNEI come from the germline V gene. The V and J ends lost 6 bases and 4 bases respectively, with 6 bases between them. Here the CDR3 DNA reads TGTGCCAGCAGGGGCTTTAATGAAAAACTGTTTTTT. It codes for CASRGFNEKLFF. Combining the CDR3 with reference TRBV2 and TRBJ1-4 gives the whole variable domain EPEVTQTPSHQVTQMGQEVILRCVPISNHLYFYWYRQILGQKVEFLVSFYNNEISEKSEIFDDQFSVERPDGSNFTLKIRSTKLEDSAMYFCASRGFNEKLFFGSGTQLSVL.

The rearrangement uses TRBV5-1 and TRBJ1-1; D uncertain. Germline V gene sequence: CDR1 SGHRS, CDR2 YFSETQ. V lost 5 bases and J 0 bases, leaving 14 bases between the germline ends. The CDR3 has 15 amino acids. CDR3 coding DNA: TGCGCCAGCAGATCGAATGCCGGGGTGAACACTGAAGCTTTCTTT. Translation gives CASRSNAGVNTEAFF.

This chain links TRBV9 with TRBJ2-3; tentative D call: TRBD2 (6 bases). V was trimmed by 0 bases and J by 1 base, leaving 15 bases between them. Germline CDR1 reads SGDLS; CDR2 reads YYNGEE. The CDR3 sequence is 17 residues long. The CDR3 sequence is CASSVGKGAGGTDTQYF. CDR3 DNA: TGTGCCAGCAGCGTAGGGAAGGGAGCGGGTGGCACAGATACGCAGTATTTT.

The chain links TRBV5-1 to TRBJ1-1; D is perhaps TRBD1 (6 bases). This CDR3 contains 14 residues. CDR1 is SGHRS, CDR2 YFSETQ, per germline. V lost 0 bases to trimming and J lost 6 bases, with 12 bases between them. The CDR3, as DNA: TGCGCCAGCAGCTTGGCCCAGGGGAGGGCTGAAGCTTTCTTT. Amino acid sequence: CASSLAQGRAEAFF.

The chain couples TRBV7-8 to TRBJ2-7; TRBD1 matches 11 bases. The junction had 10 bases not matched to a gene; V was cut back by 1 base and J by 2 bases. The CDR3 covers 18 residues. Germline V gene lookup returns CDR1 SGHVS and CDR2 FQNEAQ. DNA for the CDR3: TGTGCCAGCAGCTTAGATCCAACCGGGACAGGGGGGACCTACGAGCAGTACTTC. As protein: CASSLDPTGTGGTYEQYF.

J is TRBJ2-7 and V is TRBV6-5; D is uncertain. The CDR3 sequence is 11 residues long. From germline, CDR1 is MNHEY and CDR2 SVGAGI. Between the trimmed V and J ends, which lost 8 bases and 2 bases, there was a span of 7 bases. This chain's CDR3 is CASRTTYEQYF. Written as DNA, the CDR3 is TGTGCCAGCCGGACCACCTACGAGCAGTACTTC.